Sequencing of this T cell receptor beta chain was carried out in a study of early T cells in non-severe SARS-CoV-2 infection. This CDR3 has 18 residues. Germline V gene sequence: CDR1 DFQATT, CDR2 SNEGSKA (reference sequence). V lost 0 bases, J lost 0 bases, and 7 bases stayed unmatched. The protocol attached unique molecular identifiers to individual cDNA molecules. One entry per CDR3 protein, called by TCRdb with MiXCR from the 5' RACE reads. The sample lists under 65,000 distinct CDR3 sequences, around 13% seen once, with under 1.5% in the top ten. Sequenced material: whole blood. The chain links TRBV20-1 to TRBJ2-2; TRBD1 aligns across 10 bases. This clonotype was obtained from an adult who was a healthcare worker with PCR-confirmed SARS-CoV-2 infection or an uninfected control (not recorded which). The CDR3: CSARDLATGGANTGELFF. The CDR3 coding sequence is TGCAGTGCTAGAGATTTGGCGACAGGGGGCGCGAACACCGGGGAGCTGTTTTTT.